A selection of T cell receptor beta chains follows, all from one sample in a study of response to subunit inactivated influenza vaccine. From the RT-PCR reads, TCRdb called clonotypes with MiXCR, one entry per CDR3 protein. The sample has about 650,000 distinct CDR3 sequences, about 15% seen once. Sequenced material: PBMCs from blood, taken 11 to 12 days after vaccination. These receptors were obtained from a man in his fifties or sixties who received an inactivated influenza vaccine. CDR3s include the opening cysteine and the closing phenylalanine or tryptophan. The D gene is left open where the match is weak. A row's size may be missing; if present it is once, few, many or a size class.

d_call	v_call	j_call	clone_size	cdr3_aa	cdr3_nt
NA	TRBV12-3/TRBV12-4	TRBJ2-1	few	CASTQTGPNEQFF	TGTGCCAGCACCCAGACAGGACCCAATGAGCAGTTCTTC
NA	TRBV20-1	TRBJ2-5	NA	CSARDPQGPGETQYF	TGCAGTGCTAGAGATCCCCAAGGGCCGGGAGAGACCCAGTACTTC
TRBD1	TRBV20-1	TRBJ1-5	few	CSAPQGNQPQHF	TGCAGTGCCCCACAGGGGAATCAGCCCCAGCATTTT
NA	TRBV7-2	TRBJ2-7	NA	CASSLLLGVSEQYF	TGTGCCAGCAGCCTACTATTAGGGGTTAGCGAGCAGTACTTC
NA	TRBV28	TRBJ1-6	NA	CASSLMGGGIHF	TGTGCCAGCAGTTTAATGGGGGGCGGTATCCACTTT
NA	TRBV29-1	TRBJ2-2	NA	CSGVRGTGELFF	TGCAGCGGCGTGAGAGGCACCGGGGAGCTGTTTTTT
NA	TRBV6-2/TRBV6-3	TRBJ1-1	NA	CASSYSALMNTEAFF	TGTGCCAGCAGTTACTCAGCACTTATGAACACTGAAGCTTTCTTT
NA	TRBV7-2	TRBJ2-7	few	CASSLRSGLTYEQYF	TGTGCCAGCAGCTTAAGAAGCGGGCTAACCTACGAGCAGTACTTC
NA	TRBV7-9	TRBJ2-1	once	CASSQGGVREQFF	TGTGCCAGCAGCCAAGGGGGGGTTCGTGAGCAGTTCTTC
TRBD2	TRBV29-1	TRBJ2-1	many	CSVEDRSGSSYNEQFF	TGCAGCGTTGAAGATAGAAGCGGGAGTTCCTACAATGAGCAGTTCTTC